A selection of T cell receptor beta chains follows, all from one sample in a study of PD-L1 blockade in urothelial cancer. Sequencing was performed with immunoSEQ multiplex PCR; in TCRdb, only in-frame clones are kept and a portion is missing. The table has more than 40,000 clones, under 90% seen once. The material was PBMCs, obtained around atezolizumab (anti-PD-L1) treatment. These receptors originate from a man in his fifties or sixties with urothelial cancer. Each CDR3 is given with its conserved first and last residue. Each record gives: V gene, J gene, clone size, CDR3 length, D gene, CDR3 DNA, CDR3 protein. A D gene is named only where the DNA matches it firmly. Size is omitted from some rows. Given values are once, few, many or a class for expanded clones.

TRBV29-1	TRBJ2-7	once	15	TRBD1	TGCAGCGTTGCCAGATGGACAGGGGCCGGCTACGAGCAGTACTTC	CSVARWTGAGYEQYF
TRBV7-8	TRBJ2-2	NA	14	NA	TGTGCCAGCAGTCCAAGGGGCCGGTCCGGGGAGCTGTTTTTT	CASSPRGRSGELFF
TRBV6-5	TRBJ2-2	NA	16	TRBD2	TGTGCCAGCAGTTCCGGACTAGCGGGGGGGCCCGGGGAGCTGTTTTTT	CASSSGLAGGPGELFF
TRBV2	TRBJ2-3	NA	15	TRBD1	TGTGCCAGCAGCCTCGGACAGGGGGCAATAGATACGCAGTATTTT	CASSLGQGAIDTQYF
TRBV19	TRBJ1-4	NA	12	NA	TGTGCCAGTAGTATAGCGAGAGAAAAACTGTTTTTT	CASSIAREKLFF
TRBV5-1	TRBJ2-7	NA	15	NA	TGCGCCAGCAGCTTCCTCCCAGGACAGTTCTACGAGCAGTACTTC	CASSFLPGQFYEQYF
TRBV1	TRBJ1-1	NA	16	NA	TGCACCAGCAGCCAAAACACCACGGCGGGTACCTATGAAGCTTTCTTT	CTSSQNTTAGTYEAFF
TRBV19	TRBJ2-1	NA	15	TRBD2	TGTGCCAGTAGTATTTGGACTAGCGGGGGGTATGAGCAGTTCTTC	CASSIWTSGGYEQFF
TRBV28	TRBJ2-7	NA	14	NA	TGTGCCAGCAGTTTATCGGGAATACACTACGAGCAGTACTTC	CASSLSGIHYEQYF
TRBV6-1	TRBJ2-2	NA	15	NA	TGTGCCAGCAGTGTACCCGGGACAAACACCGGGGAGCTGTTTTTT	CASSVPGTNTGELFF
TRBV19	TRBJ1-5	NA	13	TRBD1	TGTGCCAGTAGTAGGGGACAGGGGCAGCCCCAGCATTTT	CASSRGQGQPQHF
TRBV6-5	TRBJ2-1	NA	15	NA	TGTGCCAGCAGTCCAGGGGATTTCACCTACAATGAGCAGTTCTTC	CASSPGDFTYNEQFF
TRBV5-1	TRBJ2-5	once	16	NA	TGCGCCAGCAGTTCCGCGGCGGCAGGGGATTTAGAGACCCAGTACTTC	CASSSAAAGDLETQYF
TRBV25-1	TRBJ1-6	NA	14	NA	TGTGCCAGCAGGGACAACCTCTATAATTCACCCCTCCACTTT	CASRDNLYNSPLHF
TRBV7-2	TRBJ2-5	NA	15	TRBD2	TGTGCCAGCAGCTCACGGGGAGGGGAGGAAGAGACCCAGTACTTC	CASSSRGGEEETQYF
TRBV19	TRBJ2-3	NA	15	TRBD2	TGTGCCAGTAGGGATGCTAGCGGGAGCACAGATACGCAGTATTTT	CASRDASGSTDTQYF
TRBV2	TRBJ2-1	NA	11	NA	TGTGCCAGCAGTGAGGGCGATGAGCAGTTCTTC	CASSEGDEQFF
TRBV9	TRBJ2-3	NA	17	TRBD1	TGTGCCAGCAGCGGGACAGGGGGCCGCCTTCCGATAGATACGCAGTATTTT	CASSGTGGRLPIDTQYF
TRBV6-5	TRBJ2-7	NA	15	NA	TGTGCCAGCAGTTACAACAGCCTTTCTCTCTACGAGCAGTACTTC	CASSYNSLSLYEQYF
TRBV7-3	TRBJ2-2	NA	15	NA	TGTGCCAGCAGCCTCCACGCGGGGAACACCGGGGAGCTGTTTTTT	CASSLHAGNTGELFF
TRBV19	TRBJ2-4	NA	13	NA	TGTGCCAGTAGTATTCAGGGGCAGGACGTTCAGTACTTC	CASSIQGQDVQYF
TRBV5-5	TRBJ2-7	NA	14	TRBD1	TGTGCCAGCAGCTTGGCACCAGGGGGCGGCGAGCAGTACTTC	CASSLAPGGGEQYF
TRBV5-4	TRBJ2-1	NA	15	NA	TGTGCCAGCACCGACACAGGCTTCGTGTACAATGAGCAGTTCTTC	CASTDTGFVYNEQFF
TRBV5-6	TRBJ2-4	NA	18	TRBD1	TGTGCCAGCGGCCTAAAGCAACAAGGGGGCTTAGCCAAAAACATTCAGTACTTC	CASGLKQQGGLAKNIQYF
TRBV28	TRBJ1-2	NA	12	TRBD1	TGTGCCAGCAGTTTAGAGACAGGGTGGCACACCTTC	CASSLETGWHTF
TRBV6-4	TRBJ1-6	NA	16	TRBD1	TGTGCCAGCAGCGCAACAGGGGGTGGCTATAATTCACCCCTCCACTTT	CASSATGGGYNSPLHF
TRBV6-5	TRBJ1-1	NA	14	NA	TGTGCCAGCAGTTACGGGGGGGGGAACACTGAAGCTTTCTTT	CASSYGGGNTEAFF
TRBV27	TRBJ2-7	NA	15	TRBD2	TGTGCCAGCAGTTACCCCGGGGGGGGATCCTACGCGCAGTACTTC	CASSYPGGGSYAQYF
TRBV28	TRBJ1-4	NA	14	NA	TGTGCCAGCAGTTTACGGGGGGAGCGTGAAAAACTGTTTTTT	CASSLRGEREKLFF
TRBV19	TRBJ1-4	NA	14	TRBD1	TGTGCCAGTAAAGGGGCAGGGGGCGGTGAAAAACTGTTTTTT	CASKGAGGGEKLFF
TRBV5-4	TRBJ1-6	NA	17	NA	TGTGCCAGCAGCACCTCGATCGGGGAAGTTGGTAATTCACCCCTCCACTTT	CASSTSIGEVGNSPLHF
TRBV7-8	TRBJ2-6	NA	17	TRBD2	TGTGCCAGCAGCCCTATAGCGGGGAAGGCTGGGGCCAACGTCCTGACTTTC	CASSPIAGKAGANVLTF